The next 14 T cell receptor beta chains were all read from a single sample in a study of cytomegalovirus exposure and HLA in healthy donors. Produced via immunoSEQ multiplex PCR; TCRdb's table is partial and in-frame only. The table lists around 34,000 clones, about 93% of them singletons. The specimen was PBMCs. These receptor sequences come from a man between 18 and 29 years old in good health and CMV-seronegative.

The chain is built from TRBV21-1 and TRBJ1-5. TRBV21-1 is an annotated pseudogene. The CDR3 runs to 11 residues. The CDR3 spells CASSNTLPQHF. In DNA form, the CDR3 reads TGTGCCAGCAGCAACACTTTGCCCCAGCATTTT.

This chain joins TRBV2 and TRBJ1-1, with TRBD1 as a possible D gene (5 bases). The CDR3 is 13 residues long. V was cut by 5 bases and J by 11 bases, with 18 bases left in between. From germline, CDR1 is SNHLY and CDR2 FYNNEI. CDR3 DNA: TGTGCCAGCAGTTCAGAACTCAGGGTCGAGGCTTTCTTT. Its protein product is CASSSELRVEAFF.

This clone was found a few times. The gene calls are TRBV7-9 and TRBJ2-1; D gene ambiguous. The germline gives CDR1 SEHNR, CDR2 FQNEAQ (reference sequence). Trimming left V 5 bases short and J 3 bases short, with 2 bases between. The CDR3 has 11 residues. This chain's CDR3 is CASSRYNEQFF. The CDR3 DNA sequence: TGTGCCAGCAGCCGCTACAATGAGCAGTTCTTC.

V is TRBV7-3 and J is TRBJ2-3, with a possible D match to TRBD2 (5 bases). Germline V lookup: CDR1 SGHTA, CDR2 FQGTGA. The ends were cut back, 4 bases at V and 1 base at J, with 9 bases in the middle. CDR3 length: 14 residues. CDR3 sequence: CASSYRDRTDTQYF. Written as DNA, the CDR3 is TGTGCCAGCAGCTACCGGGATCGCACAGATACGCAGTATTTT.

The chain joins TRBV11-3 to TRBJ2-7; 10 nucleotides match TRBD1. With 5 bases clipped from V and 5 bases from J, the junction kept 3 bases outside the gene matches. The CDR3 has 13 residues. CDR1 and CDR2 (germline): SGHNT, YENEEA. The CDR3 here is CASSRTGGDEQYF. CDR3 bases: TGTGCCAGCAGCCGGACAGGGGGGGACGAGCAGTACTTC.

The chain employs TRBV6-1 and TRBJ2-2; 8 nucleotides align to TRBD1. This CDR3 contains 15 residues. The junction had 11 bases not matched to a gene; V was cut back by 11 bases and J by 3 bases. Looked up from germline, CDR1 is MNHNS and CDR2 is SASEGT. The CDR3 region is CAYKQGGQDTGELFF. DNA of the CDR3: TGTGCCTATAAACAGGGGGGTCAGGACACCGGGGAGCTGTTTTTT.

A single count supports this clone. The chain employs TRBV6-1 and TRBJ1-5, with TRBD1 matching 9 bases. CDR1 is MNHNS, CDR2 SASEGT, per germline. CDR3 length: 13 residues. J was trimmed by 1 base and V by 11 bases; bases with no gene match: 3. In DNA, the CDR3 is TGTGCCTCGACAGGGGGGAGCAATCAGCCCCAGCATTTT. Translated: CASTGGSNQPQHF.

On this clone itself: Different DNA sequences within this sample yield the same CDR3. This chain links TRBV6-4 with TRBJ2-2, with D possibly TRBD1 on 5 matching bases. Trimming cost V 4 bases and J 6 bases, with 9 bases left between them. The germline CDR1 and CDR2 sequences are MRHNA and SNTAGT. This CDR3 comprises 13 residues. The CDR3 region has the DNA TGTGCCAGCAGTGTCAGGGAATCCGGGGAGCTGTTTTTT. It codes for CASSVRESGELFF.

This chain connects TRBV7-9 to TRBJ2-5; weak D call: TRBD1 (6 bases). V was pared by 5 bases and J by 7 bases, with 17 bases between. CDR3 size: 14 residues. Germline CDR1 is SEHNR and CDR2 is FQNEAQ (reference sequence). The CDR3 sequence is CASSRLGQARTQYF. The CDR3 nucleotides are TGTGCCAGCAGCCGCCTGGGACAAGCCCGGACCCAGTACTTC.

The chain employs TRBV9 and TRBJ2-2; weak D call: TRBD1 (6 bases). The CDR3 contains 16 residues. V was shortened by 4 bases and J by 5 bases, with 18 bases between the two germline ends. Looked up from germline, CDR1 is SGDLS and CDR2 is YYNGEE. Here the CDR3 reads CASSKQDSPRTGELFF. In DNA form, the CDR3 reads TGTGCCAGCAGCAAACAGGACAGCCCTCGTACCGGGGAGCTGTTTTTT.

The V call is TRBV7-2, the J call TRBJ1-5; D not certain. Trimming stripped 1 base from V and 1 base from J, with 5 bases between. Looked up from germline, CDR1 is SGHTA and CDR2 is FQGNSA. The CDR3 has 14 residues. This CDR3 is CASSLVQSNQPQHF. CDR3 nucleotides: TGTGCCAGCAGCTTAGTCCAGAGCAATCAGCCCCAGCATTTT.

This clone was observed a single time. This CDR3 reads CASSPNNQPQHF. As DNA, the CDR3 is TGTGCCAGCAGCCCAAACAATCAGCCCCAGCATTTT. The V and J genes are TRBV7-9 and TRBJ1-5; no firm D call. V was clipped by 5 bases and J by 3 bases, with 5 bases between them. This CDR3 has 12 amino acids. The germline CDR1 and CDR2 sequences are SEHNR and FQNEAQ (reference sequence).

The chain joins TRBV18 to TRBJ1-3; a weak D match, TRBD1 (5 bases). CDR1 and CDR2 from the germline V gene are KGHSH and LQKENI. CDR3 length equals 17 residues. Between the trimmed V and J ends, which lost 1 base and 0 bases, there was a span of 13 bases. This CDR3 reads CASSPRAFDSSGNTIYF. CDR3 coding DNA: TGTGCCAGCTCACCACGGGCCTTTGACAGCTCTGGAAACACCATATATTTT.

CDR3 nucleotide sequence: TGTGCCAGCAGCTCCCTCCAAACTATAGACGGAAACTATGGCTACACCTTC. It is translated as CASSSLQTIDGNYGYTF. V gene TRBV11-2 combines with J gene TRBJ1-2; no clear D. Trimming removed 4 bases from V and 2 bases from J, with 20 bases in between. The CDR3 loop spans 17 amino acids. Germline V CDR1 and CDR2: SGHAT, FQNNGV.